The present T cell receptor (beta chain) was sequenced within a study of cytomegalovirus exposure and HLA in healthy donors. Study results and caveats: A subsequent analysis found that TCR clusters from the first cohort also tended to co-occur in the roughly 120 validation repertoires, with about 94% of cluster scores above 0.

Measured with immunoSEQ multiplex PCR; TCRdb has only the in-frame clones, and not every one. The repertoire holds some 290,000 clones, roughly 86% seen once, with approximately 0.95% in the top ten. The CDR3 length is 14 residues. V was cut by 3 bases and J by 5 bases, with 11 bases left in between. CDR1 is WNHNN and CDR2 is SYGVQD in the germline V gene (reference sequence). There are a few counts of this clone. Its cognate antigen is unknown. This chain connects TRBV10-1 to TRBJ1-5, with D uncertain. Sequenced: PBMCs. This clonotype was obtained from a man younger than 45 in good health and CMV-seronegative. The CDR3 here is CASSEAGDYQPQHF. CDR3 coding DNA: TGCGCCAGCAGTGAAGCGGGAGACTATCAGCCCCAGCATTTT.